The clone carrying this T cell receptor beta chain was detected a few times. The antigen is unknown. Every TCR beta cDNA library bore unique molecular identifiers. TCRdb reanalysed the PCR reads using MiXCR and keeps one entry per CDR3 protein. Of more than 500,000 distinct CDR3 sequences in the sample, 30% to 40% are singletons; the top ten hold 6%. The data derive from a study of post-analysis software for immune sequencing data. From germline, CDR1 is SQVTM and CDR2 ANQGSEA. This CDR3 is built from 14 residues. V lost 6 bases and J lost 5, with 18 bases in between. Study-wide points: Multiple sclerosis patients showed significantly lower normalized Chao1 diversity than controls did. With TRBV5-6, TRBV5-1 and TRBV20-1 included, about five TRBV segments were more frequent in patients than in controls.

This receptor was taken from a girl between 2 and 17 years old with multiple sclerosis. J is TRBJ2-3 and V is TRBV29-1, with D perhaps matching TRBD1 (5 bases). Source material: blood. In nucleotides, the CDR3 is TGCAGCGTCACCGAAGGGGCAACCATAGATACGCAGTATTTT. As protein: CSVTEGATIDTQYF.